What follows describes a single TCR beta chain. Its antigen is unknown. The sample comes from a study of siplizumab effects on memory and regulatory T cells. Study-level points and caveats: There were only a minor fraction of alloreactive clones that mapped to unstimulated subsets.

Clones were read by immunoSEQ multiplex PCR, and TCRdb kept only the in-frame ones, dropping some. The sample carries about 70,000 clones, approximately 88% recorded once. The CDR3 spans 15 residues. In germline, CDR1 is MDHEN, CDR2 SYDVKM. V lost 6 bases, J lost 4 bases, and 8 bases stayed unmatched. The TCR sequence derives from a human donor in good health. The sequencing input was Tregs sorted from blood. The rearrangement uses TRBV28 and TRBJ2-2, with 7 positions matching TRBD2. CDR3 bases: TGTGCCAGCAGCCCCGCCGGGGGGATCACCGGGGAGCTGTTTTTT. Translated, it gives CASSPAGGITGELFF.